This T cell receptor (beta chain) was recorded in a study of cytomegalovirus exposure and HLA in healthy donors. Germline CDR1 SQVTM, CDR2 ANQGSEA. V was shortened by 6 bases and J by 6 bases, with 11 bases between the two germline ends. The CDR3 is 12 residues long. The PCR was carried out with 60 Vbeta primers and 13 Jbeta primers. Some clones are missing from TCRdb's copy, which holds only in-frame ones; the method was immunoSEQ multiplex PCR. Counted here are around 65,000 clones, around 62% occurring once; the ten biggest clones make up roughly 17%. This clonotype originated in a man aged 40-50 years in good health and CMV-seropositive. This chain links TRBV29-1 with TRBJ2-2; D is perhaps TRBD1 (5 bases). Sequences were obtained from PBMCs. The CDR3 sequence is CSVTRVPGELFF. The CDR3 nucleotides read TGCAGCGTCACCAGGGTCCCCGGGGAGCTGTTTTTT.